The 16 T cell receptor beta chains listed next were all sequenced from one sample in a study of response to subunit inactivated influenza vaccine. TCRdb re-derived calls from the RT-PCR reads in MiXCR, one entry per CDR3 protein. In the table there are roughly 160,000 distinct CDR3 sequences, roughly 10% of which are singletons. The sequences come from CD8+ T cells sorted from PBMCs, collected around 2 years after vaccination. Every receptor here comes from a man between 50 and 75 years old who received an inactivated influenza vaccine.

The chain couples TRBV12-3 or TRBV12-4 to TRBJ2-6; possible D gene TRBD1, 6 bases. V was clipped by 7 bases and J by 0 bases, with 16 bases between them. The CDR3 extends over 17 amino acids. This CDR3 is CASMTGHHSSGANVLTF. The CDR3 coding sequence is TGTGCCAGCATGACGGGACACCATTCCTCTGGGGCCAACGTCCTGACTTTC.

The sample holds many counts of this clonotype. The rearrangement links TRBV25-1 to TRBJ2-3; no clear D gene. The V end lost 7 bases, the J end lost 0 bases, and 14 bases lay between the germline ends. Per germline, CDR1 MGHDK and CDR2 SYGVNS. This CDR3 is built from 15 residues. This chain's CDR3 is CASTEGSASTDTQYF. For the CDR3, the DNA is TGTGCCAGCACCGAAGGGTCCGCAAGCACAGATACGCAGTATTTT.

This clonotype was recorded many times. This chain uses TRBV7-2 with TRBJ1-1; D might be TRBD1 (6 bases). The germline V gene has CDR1 SGHTA and CDR2 FQGNSA. V was shortened by 6 bases and J by 3 bases, with 11 bases between the two germline ends. The CDR3 sequence is 13 residues long. The CDR3: CASSTGTYTEAFF. Written as DNA, the CDR3 is TGTGCCAGCAGTACAGGGACCTACACTGAAGCTTTCTTT.

The chain combines TRBV2 with TRBJ2-1, with 7 bases aligning to TRBD2. Germline V gives CDR1 SNHLY, CDR2 FYNNEI. Germline trimming cut 7 bases from V and 8 bases from J; bases unmatched to any gene: 5. The CDR3 contains 12 residues. The DNA of the CDR3 is TGTGCCAGCAACGGACTAGTGGATGAGCAGTTCTTC. Translated, it gives CASNGLVDEQFF.

A few counts support this clonotype. This rearrangement joins TRBV12-3 or TRBV12-4 to TRBJ1-4, with D tentatively TRBD1 (5 bases). V shed 1 base and J shed 8 bases, with 11 bases lying between them. This CDR3 contains 14 residues. DNA for the CDR3: TGTGCCAGCAGTTTAGTCAGGGCTTGGGAAAAACTGTTTTTT. Protein sequence: CASSLVRAWEKLFF.

The chain carries TRBV6-5 and TRBJ2-1, with D tentatively TRBD2 (5 bases). CDR1 and CDR2 (germline): MNHEY, SVGAGI. The germline V and J ends were trimmed by 2 bases and 7 bases, with 12 bases remaining between them. CDR3 length: 14 residues. Here the CDR3 reads CASSYGRAQNEQFF. DNA for the CDR3: TGTGCCAGCAGTTACGGGCGGGCCCAAAATGAGCAGTTCTTC.

For the CDR3, the DNA is TGCAGTGCTAGGTATTTGGGGTACGAGCAGTACTTC. Protein product: CSARYLGYEQYF. The gene calls are TRBV20-1 and TRBJ2-7, with unresolved D. V dropped 3 bases and J dropped 4 bases, with 10 bases sitting between them. The CDR3 consists of 12 residues. In germline, CDR1 is DFQATT, CDR2 SNEGSKA (reference sequence).

The chain employs TRBV6-1 and TRBJ2-2; 12 positions agree with TRBD2. In germline, CDR1 is MNHNS, CDR2 SASEGT. There are 15 residues in the CDR3. V shed 7 bases and J 7 bases; nucleotides not matched to a gene: 7. This chain's CDR3 is CASIERLAGVGELFF. The CDR3 DNA is TGTGCCAGCATAGAACGACTAGCGGGAGTCGGGGAGCTGTTTTTT.

The V and J genes are TRBV7-9 and TRBJ2-7, with TRBD2 as a possible D gene (6 bases). Per germline, CDR1 SEHNR and CDR2 FQNEAQ (reference sequence). V shed 5 bases and J shed 3 bases, with 11 bases lying between them. The CDR3 is 13 residues long. CDR3 sequence: CASSKWDFYEQYF. CDR3 sequence (DNA): TGTGCCAGCAGCAAATGGGACTTCTACGAGCAGTACTTC.

The chain has TRBV3-1 and TRBJ2-1; the match to TRBD2 covers 12 bases. V shed 3 bases and J 12 bases; nucleotides not matched to a gene: 6. The length of the CDR3 is 14 residues. CDR1 is LGHDT, CDR2 YNNKEL, per germline (reference sequence). The CDR3 coding sequence is TGTGCCAGCAGCCAGGGACTAGCGGGCCCCGGGCAGTTCTTC. Protein sequence: CASSQGLAGPGQFF.

The CDR3 nucleotides read TGTGCCAGCAGCCCCCCGCACAGGGGCCAAGAGACCCAGTACTTC. It is translated as CASSPPHRGQETQYF. The V call is TRBV7-9, the J call TRBJ2-5, with TRBD1 matching over 7 bases. This CDR3 has 15 residues. Germline CDR1 is SEHNR and CDR2 is FQNEAQ (reference sequence). Trimming cost V 5 bases and J 1 base; bases outside gene matches: 7.

This chain links TRBV29-1 with TRBJ2-7; D uncertain. CDR1 is SQVTM, CDR2 ANQGSEA, per germline. The V end was cut by 0 bases, the J end by 4 bases, with 16 bases between. The CDR3 has 15 amino acids. The CDR3 is CSVEEKGSRRYEQYF. The CDR3 nucleotides read TGCAGCGTTGAAGAGAAGGGTTCCCGAAGATACGAGCAGTACTTC.

This clonotype has only one observation. The junction departs from germline at one end; a sequencing error may be responsible. The chain has TRBV9 and TRBJ2-1, with D perhaps matching TRBD1 or TRBD2 (6 bases each). Per the germline V gene, CDR1 is SGDLS and CDR2 is YYNGEE. This CDR3 has 15 amino acids. The CDR3 region is CASSVARGTHKEQFF. CDR3 in DNA: TGTGCCAGCAGCGTAGCTAGGGGGACTCACAAGGAGCAGTTCTTC. The variable domain in full, completed from reference TRBV9 and TRBJ2-1, reads DSGVTQTPKHLITATGQRVTLRCSPRSGDLSVYWYQQSLDQGLQFLIQYYNGEERAKGNILERFSAQQFPDLHSELNLSSLELGDSALYFCASSVARGTHKEQFFGPGTRLTVL.

This clonotype has just a few counts. Written as DNA, the CDR3 is TGTGCCAGCAGCTTATCTAGCGGGAGATACGAGCAGTACTTC. Protein sequence: CASSLSSGRYEQYF. The rearrangement uses TRBV7-6 and TRBJ2-7, with 10 bases matching TRBD2. Germline CDR1 reads SGHVS; CDR2 reads FNYEAQ. This CDR3 has 14 amino acids. V was pared by 2 bases and J by 4 bases, with 2 bases of the junction left unmatched. The full variable domain, completed using reference TRBV7-6 and TRBJ2-7, is GAGVSQSPRYKVTKRGQDVALRCDPISGHVSLYWYRQALGQGPEFLTYFNYEAQQDKSGLPNDRFSAERPEGSISTLTIQRTEQRDSAMYRCASSLSSGRYEQYFGPGTRLTVT.

This chain links TRBV4-3 with TRBJ2-1; 9 bases map to TRBD1. The CDR3 loop spans 19 amino acids. V shed 4 bases and J 2 bases; nucleotides not matched to a gene: 15. CDR1 LGHNA and CDR2 YSLEER come from the germline V gene. CDR3 coding DNA: TGCGCCAGCAGCCGAACAAACCCGGGTAGGACAGGGGCCTACAATGAGCAGTTCTTC. This codes for CASSRTNPGRTGAYNEQFF.

This clonotype was counted only a few times. The chain recombines TRBV20-1 with TRBJ1-1, with D possibly being TRBD1 (5 bases). In germline, CDR1 is DFQATT, CDR2 SNEGSKA (reference sequence). The V end lost 0 bases, the J end lost 2 bases, and 22 bases lay between the germline ends. The CDR3 length is 18 residues. The chain's CDR3 is CSARDRDRSLLYNTEAFF. DNA of the CDR3: TGCAGTGCTAGAGATCGGGACCGATCCCTCCTTTACAACACTGAAGCTTTCTTT.